The TCR beta chain under discussion was sequenced for a study of shared clonotypes between healthy human individuals. CDR1 and CDR2 (germline): SEHNR, FQNEAQ (reference sequence). V lost 1 base and J lost 0; bases outside the gene matches: 5. This CDR3 is built from 16 residues. TCRdb's copy holds only in-frame clones and misses some; the assay was immunoSEQ multiplex PCR. The repertoire has roughly 890,000 clones, 80% to 95% of them found once; the top ten carry 24%. CD45RO-negative cells were positively selected for CCR7, leaving out terminally differentiated effector memory CD45RA+ cells. The sequence was obtained from a man aged 30 to 39 in good health. This chain connects TRBV7-9 to TRBJ2-5; 7 bases map to TRBD1. The specimen was naive CD8+ T cells sorted from blood. The CDR3 region is CASSLGPTGDQETQYF. Written as DNA, the CDR3 is TGTGCCAGCAGCTTAGGCCCAACAGGGGACCAAGAGACCCAGTACTTC.